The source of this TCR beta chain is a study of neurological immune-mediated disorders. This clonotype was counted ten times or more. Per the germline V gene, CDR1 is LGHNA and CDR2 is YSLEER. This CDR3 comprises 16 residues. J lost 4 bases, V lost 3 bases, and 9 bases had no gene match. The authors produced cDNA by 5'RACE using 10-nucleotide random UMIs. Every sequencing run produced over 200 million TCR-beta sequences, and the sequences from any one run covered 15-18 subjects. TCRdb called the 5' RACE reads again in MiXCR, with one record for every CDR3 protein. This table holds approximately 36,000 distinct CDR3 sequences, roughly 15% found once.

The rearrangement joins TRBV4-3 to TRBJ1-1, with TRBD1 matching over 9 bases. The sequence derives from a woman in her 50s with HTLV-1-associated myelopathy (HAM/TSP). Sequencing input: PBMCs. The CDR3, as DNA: TGCGCCAGCAGCCATCTTACCGGGACAGGGCCCACTGAAGCTTTCTTT. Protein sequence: CASSHLTGTGPTEAFF.